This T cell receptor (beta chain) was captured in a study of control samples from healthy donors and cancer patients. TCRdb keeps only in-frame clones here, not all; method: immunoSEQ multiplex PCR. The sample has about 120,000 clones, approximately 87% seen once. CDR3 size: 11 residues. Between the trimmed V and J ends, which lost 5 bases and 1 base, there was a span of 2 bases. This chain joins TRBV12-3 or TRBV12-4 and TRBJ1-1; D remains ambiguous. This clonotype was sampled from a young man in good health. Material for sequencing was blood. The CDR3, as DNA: TGTGCCAGCAGTAAGAACACTGAAGCTTTCTTT. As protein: CASSKNTEAFF.